This T cell receptor beta chain was found in a study of T cells in Graves' hyperthyroidism and ophthalmopathy. Study as a whole: Any treatment followed the collection of peripheral blood at initial diagnosis.

This clonotype showed up just a few times. Its antigen is not identified. An end of the junction differs from the germline gene, which may be a read error. Points from the study as a whole: Blood held most thyroid clonotypes expanded above 0.001 frequency. Ophthalmopathy, which appeared later, was predicted by the model a median about 5.9 months before onset. A 13 V-J model separated ophthalmopathy from stable hyperthyroidism.

What was amplified from RNA transcripts were TCR beta CDR3 regions. The TCR CDR3 was amplified in a first-round RT-PCR using the HTBI primer set. In TCRdb, the multiplex PCR reads were re-called with MiXCR into one record per CDR3 protein. This sample yields a few hundred thousand distinct CDR3 sequences, of which 18% are seen a single time; approximately 49% belongs to the top ten. The CDR3 is 15 residues long. CDR1 and CDR2 from the germline V gene are ENHRY and SYGVKD. The sequenced material came from blood. The receptor's source is a woman aged 45-60 years with Graves' hyperthyroidism. V usage is TRBV10-3 and J usage is TRBJ2-1; 9 bases line up with TRBD1. CDR3 region: CASRPGQGPYNKQFF. In nucleotides, the CDR3 is TGTGCCAGCCGGCCGGGACAGGGACCCTACAATAAGCAGTTCTTC.